The 22 T cell receptor beta chains presented below share a single source sample, sequenced in a study of OX40 agonist ivuxolimab in advanced cancers. Sequencing was performed with immunoSEQ multiplex PCR; in TCRdb, only in-frame clones are kept and a portion is missing. Of over 8,500 clones listed, roughly 78% were seen once; the top ten hold about 43%. Here the sequenced sample was CD4+ or CD8+ T cells sorted from blood, taken in a trial of the OX40 agonist ivuxolimab. The receptors originated from an adult with an advanced solid tumor such as melanoma, head and neck, liver or kidney cancer.

The V call is TRBV11-2, the J call TRBJ2-7; 8 bases are shared with TRBD2. V lost 1 base and J lost 0; bases outside the gene matches: 11. The germline gives CDR1 SGHAT, CDR2 FQNNGV. The CDR3 totals 18 residues. The CDR3, as DNA: TGTGCCAGCAGCTTAGGAATGAGCGGGGGCGCGAGCTCCTACGAGCAGTACTTC. Protein sequence: CASSLGMSGGASSYEQYF.

V and J are TRBV27 and TRBJ1-1; perhaps TRBD1 as D (6 bases). There are 14 residues in the CDR3. V was clipped by 6 bases and J by 0 bases, with 11 bases between them. CDR1 MNHEY and CDR2 SMNVEV come from the germline V gene (reference sequence). The CDR3 DNA sequence: TGTGCCAGCAGCGCAGGACAGTTGAACACTGAAGCTTTCTTT. Translation: CASSAGQLNTEAFF.

This clone was counted between two and nine times. V is TRBV28 and J is TRBJ2-7; D is undetermined. V dropped 3 bases and J dropped 2 bases, with 8 bases sitting between them. Germline loops: CDR1 MDHEN, CDR2 SYDVKM. The CDR3 loop spans 13 amino acids. The CDR3 bases are TGTGCCAGCAGTTTTGGCAGTACCTACGAGCAGTACTTC. This encodes CASSFGSTYEQYF.

This chain joins TRBV6-4 and TRBJ1-1; D remains ambiguous. Looked up from germline, CDR1 is MRHNA and CDR2 is SNTAGT. The CDR3 has 13 residues. The V and J ends lost 0 bases and 1 base respectively, with 3 bases between them. CDR3 in amino acids: CASSDSGNTEAFF. The CDR3 region has the DNA TGTGCCAGCAGTGACTCAGGGAACACTGAAGCTTTCTTT.

The gene calls are TRBV11-2 and TRBJ2-1, with 10 bases aligning to TRBD2. V lost 0 bases and J lost 10; bases outside the gene matches: 9. The CDR3 runs to 16 residues. The germline V gene encodes CDR1 SGHAT and CDR2 FQNNGV. CDR3 coding DNA: TGTGCCAGCAGCTTAGAATTAGCGGGGGGTCGGAGGGAGCAGTTCTTC. Protein: CASSLELAGGRREQFF.

The rearrangement joins TRBV27 to TRBJ2-5; 9 nucleotides match TRBD2. The ends lost 4 bases at V and 5 bases at J; junction bases unmatched: 8. Germline V lookup: CDR1 MNHEY, CDR2 SMNVEV (reference sequence). The CDR3 totals 15 residues. The CDR3 DNA follows: TGTGCCAGCAGTTCTGTTAGCGGGGGCGGGGAGACCCAGTACTTC. Translation gives CASSSVSGGGETQYF.

This clone showed up just a few times. The CDR3 reads CASSAGDGWTEAFF. CDR3 nucleotide sequence: TGTGCCAGTAGCGCAGGGGATGGATGGACTGAAGCTTTCTTT. The chain combines TRBV19 with TRBJ1-1, with a possible D match to TRBD1 (6 bases). V lost 6 bases to trimming and J lost 5 bases, with 16 bases between them. Per germline, CDR1 LNHDA and CDR2 SQIVND (reference sequence). The CDR3 runs 14 residues.

V gene TRBV27 combines with J gene TRBJ1-1, with D unresolved. CDR3 length equals 14 residues. Trimming removed 3 bases at V and 5 bases at J, with 13 bases between. The germline V gene encodes CDR1 MNHEY and CDR2 SMNVEV (reference sequence). The CDR3, as DNA: TGTGCCAGCAGTTTGGGCGGGGAAGTAACTGAAGCTTTCTTT. This translates into CASSLGGEVTEAFF.

The genes are TRBV18 and TRBJ2-7; 9 nucleotides agree with TRBD1. The CDR3 is made up of 14 amino acids. Trimming removed 2 bases from V and 6 bases from J; junction bases left unmatched: 5. The germline V gene has CDR1 KGHSH and CDR2 LQKENI. The CDR3 spells CASSPWGQGSEQYF. In DNA form, the CDR3 reads TGTGCCAGCTCACCATGGGGACAGGGAAGCGAGCAGTACTTC.

V is TRBV27 and J is TRBJ2-5; 10 bases are shared with TRBD2. V lost 5 bases and J lost 5; bases outside the gene matches: 8. The CDR3 runs 15 residues. CDR1 MNHEY and CDR2 SMNVEV come from the germline V gene (reference sequence). CDR3 bases: TGTGCCAGCAGTGTGCTCAGCGGGGGGGGTGAGACCCAGTACTTC. Translated, it gives CASSVLSGGGETQYF.

V is TRBV14 and J is TRBJ1-6; the D gene is possibly TRBD1 (6 bases). Germline V CDR1 and CDR2: SGHDN, FVKESK. V was shortened by 6 bases and J by 5 bases, with 14 bases between the two germline ends. This CDR3 comprises 15 residues. The CDR3 reads CASSYRDFNNSPLHF. CDR3 nucleotide sequence: TGTGCCAGCAGTTACAGGGACTTCAATAATTCACCCCTCCACTTT.

This rearrangement joins TRBV10-2 to TRBJ2-7; maybe TRBD1 (6 bases). V lost 0 bases and J 0 bases, leaving 9 bases between the germline ends. Germline CDR1 and CDR2: WSHSY and SAAADI. The CDR3 consists of 15 residues. The CDR3 loop is CASSESVDSSYEQYF. CDR3 bases: TGCGCCAGCAGTGAGTCGGTGGACAGCTCCTACGAGCAGTACTTC.

This chain links TRBV9 with TRBJ1-1; 8 bases map to TRBD1. The V gene end was trimmed by 3 bases and the J gene end by 3 bases; junction bases not matched to a gene: 7. Germline V gives CDR1 SGDLS, CDR2 YYNGEE. CDR3 length: 15 amino acids. CDR3 coding DNA: TGTGCCAGCAGCGGAGACAGGGGTAGGTACACTGAAGCTTTCTTT. Its protein is CASSGDRGRYTEAFF.

CDR3 bases: TGTGCCAGCAGCCTGGACAGGGGTTTAGGTGGCTACACCTTC. This codes for CASSLDRGLGGYTF. This sequence joins TRBV7-6 and TRBJ1-2; 9 bases map to TRBD1. This CDR3 has 14 amino acids. J was trimmed by 7 bases and V by 5 bases; bases with no gene match: 8. Germline CDR1 SGHVS, CDR2 FNYEAQ.

The rearrangement uses TRBV9 and TRBJ2-1; D not resolved. CDR3 length equals 13 residues. Trimming took off 0 bases at V and 4 bases at J, with 5 bases between the two ends. The germline CDR1 and CDR2 sequences are SGDLS and YYNGEE. This chain's CDR3 is CASSVGYYNEQFF. CDR3 DNA sequence: TGTGCCAGCAGCGTAGGCTATTACAATGAGCAGTTCTTC.

V gene TRBV27 combines with J gene TRBJ2-5; 12 bases are a match to TRBD2. V shed 4 bases, J shed 3 bases, and the junction held 9 bases outside the gene matches. CDR3 length: 17 amino acids. Per germline, CDR1 MNHEY and CDR2 SMNVEV (reference sequence). The CDR3 nucleotides read TGTGCCAGCAGTTCCAGTCGACTAGCGGGAGAGGAAGAGACCCAGTACTTC. This sequence encodes CASSSSRLAGEEETQYF.

The chain has TRBV7-2 and TRBJ2-7; no definite D call. Trimming shortened V by 7 bases and J by 0 bases, and 16 bases separated the two germline ends. Germline assignment: CDR1 SGHTA and CDR2 FQGNSA. This CDR3 spans 15 amino acids. For the CDR3, the DNA is TGTGCCAGCACCCCCATCGGTGATCCCTCCTACGAGCAGTACTTC. This codes for CASTPIGDPSYEQYF.

This sequence joins TRBV29-1 and TRBJ1-2; maybe TRBD1 (6 bases). CDR3 size: 14 residues. The germline V and J ends were trimmed by 7 bases and 7 bases, with 22 bases remaining between them. Germline V gene lookup returns CDR1 SQVTM and CDR2 ANQGSEA. CDR3 sequence (DNA): TGCAGCGCTCGTCACGGACAGTCGACAACTGGCTACACCTTC. Translation gives CSARHGQSTTGYTF.

In its sample, this clone was seen once. The J gene is TRBJ2-2, the V gene TRBV4-2; D not resolved. This CDR3 is built from 12 residues. CDR1 and CDR2 from the germline V gene are LGHNA and YNFKEQ. Between the trimmed V and J ends, which lost 1 base and 8 bases, there was a span of 5 bases. The CDR3 protein is CASSQGVGELFF. The CDR3 nucleotides read TGTGCCAGCAGCCAAGGTGTTGGGGAGCTGTTTTTT.

This rearrangement joins TRBV5-1 to TRBJ2-7; weak D call: TRBD2 (5 bases). Germline CDR1 reads SGHRS; CDR2 reads YFSETQ. This CDR3 has 16 residues. V lost 0 bases, J lost 4 bases, and 17 bases lay in between. The DNA for the CDR3 is TGCGCCAGCAGCTTGGTTGGGAGTTCGCCTTATTACGAGCAGTACTTC. It translates to CASSLVGSSPYYEQYF.

The chain joins TRBV5-5 to TRBJ1-2; D is uncertain. The germline V gene encodes CDR1 SGHKS and CDR2 YYEKEE (reference sequence). The CDR3 is 15 residues long. The V end lost 6 bases, the J end lost 4 bases, and 19 bases lay between the germline ends. This CDR3 reads CASTADVSRTYGYTF. CDR3 DNA sequence: TGTGCCAGCACTGCAGATGTCTCGCGAACCTATGGCTACACCTTC.

J is TRBJ1-3 and V is TRBV30; D is uncertain. The CDR3 loop spans 12 amino acids. Trimming pared 5 bases from V and 0 bases from J, leaving 5 bases between. Germline assignment: CDR1 GTSNPN and CDR2 SVGIG (reference sequence). CDR3 coding DNA: TGTGCCTGGCAGCCCTCTGGAAACACCATATATTTT. Encoded protein: CAWQPSGNTIYF.